The clone carrying this T cell receptor beta chain has a count of ten or more. The CDR3 spans 17 residues. The germline V gene encodes CDR1 SGHDT and CDR2 YYEEEE. The ends were cut back, 4 bases at V and 5 bases at J, with 25 bases in the middle. This sample was included in a study of T cells in Graves' hyperthyroidism and ophthalmopathy. Template material for amplifying TCR beta CDR3 regions consisted of RNA transcripts. During a first-round RT-PCR of the TCR CDR3, the HTBI primer set was used. TCRdb fed the multiplex PCR reads into MiXCR, producing one record per CDR3 protein. This table has 350,000 or so distinct CDR3 sequences, 15% to 20% appearing once.

The specimen sequenced was blood. The chain joins TRBV5-6 to TRBJ2-7, with D tentatively TRBD2 (6 bases). The TCR sequence derives from a middle-aged woman with Graves' ophthalmopathy. The CDR3 DNA sequence: TGTGCCAGCAGCCTCGCCTTGGAAACTAGCACTCTAAACGAGCAGTACTTC. It specifies CASSLALETSTLNEQYF.